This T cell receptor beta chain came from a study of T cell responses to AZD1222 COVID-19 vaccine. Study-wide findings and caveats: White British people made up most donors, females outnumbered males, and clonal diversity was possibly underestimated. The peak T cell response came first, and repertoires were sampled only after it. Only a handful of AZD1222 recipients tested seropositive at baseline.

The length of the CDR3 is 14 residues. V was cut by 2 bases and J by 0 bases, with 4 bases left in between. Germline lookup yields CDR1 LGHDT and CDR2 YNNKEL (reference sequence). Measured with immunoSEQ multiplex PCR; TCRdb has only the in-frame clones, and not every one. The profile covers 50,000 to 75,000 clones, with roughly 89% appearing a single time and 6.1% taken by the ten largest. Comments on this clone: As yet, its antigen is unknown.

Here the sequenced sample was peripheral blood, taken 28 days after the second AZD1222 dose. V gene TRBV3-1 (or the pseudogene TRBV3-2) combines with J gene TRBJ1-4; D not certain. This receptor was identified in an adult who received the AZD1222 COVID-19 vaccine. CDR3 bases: TGTGCCAGCAGCCAACCCGCAACTAATGAAAAACTGTTTTTT. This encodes CASSQPATNEKLFF.